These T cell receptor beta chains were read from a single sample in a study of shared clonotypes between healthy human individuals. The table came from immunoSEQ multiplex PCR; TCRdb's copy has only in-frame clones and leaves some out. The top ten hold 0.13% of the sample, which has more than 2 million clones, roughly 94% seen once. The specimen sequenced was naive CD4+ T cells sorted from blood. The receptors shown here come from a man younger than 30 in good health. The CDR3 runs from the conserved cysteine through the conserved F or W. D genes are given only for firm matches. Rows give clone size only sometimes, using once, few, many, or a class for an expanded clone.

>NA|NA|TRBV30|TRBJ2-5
TGTGCCTGGAGGGTTCGGCGGCGAGAGACCCAGTACTTC
CAWRVRRRETQYF
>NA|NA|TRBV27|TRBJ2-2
TGTGCCAGCAGAACTAGTAAACCCACCGGGGAGCTGTTTTTT
CASRTSKPTGELFF
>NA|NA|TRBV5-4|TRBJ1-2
TGTGCCAGCAGCTTGCACAGGGAACTCCATGGCTACACCTTC
CASSLHRELHGYTF
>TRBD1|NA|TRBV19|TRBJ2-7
TGTGCCAGTAGTAAGCCCGGGACAGCCTCCTACGAGCAGTACTTC
CASSKPGTASYEQYF
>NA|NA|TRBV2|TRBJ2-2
TGTGCCAGCAGTCTGAGACAGGAGCTGTTTTTT
CASSLRQELFF
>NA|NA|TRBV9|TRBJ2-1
TGTGCCAGCAGCGCGGGGACGGCCTACAATGAGCAGTTCTTC
CASSAGTAYNEQFF
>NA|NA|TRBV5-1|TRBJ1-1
TGCGCCAGCAGCTTGGCGCTCACCCGGGGGTTGAACACTGAAGCTTTCTTT
CASSLALTRGLNTEAFF
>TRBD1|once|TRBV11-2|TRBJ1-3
TGTGCCAGCAGGGACAGGAGCTCTGGAAACACCATATATTTT
CASRDRSSGNTIYF
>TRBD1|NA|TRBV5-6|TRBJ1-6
TGTGCCAGCAGCGGACAGGGGCGACTTAATTCACCCCTCCACTTT
CASSGQGRLNSPLHF
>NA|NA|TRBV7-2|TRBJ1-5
TGTGCCAGCAGCTTAGATGCCTATAGCAATCAGCCCCAGCATTTT
CASSLDAYSNQPQHF
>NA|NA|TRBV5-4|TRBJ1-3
TGTGCCAGCAGTTCTTTTACGAAGGACAGCTCTGGAAACACCATATATTTT
CASSSFTKDSSGNTIYF
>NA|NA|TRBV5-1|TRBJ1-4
TGCGCCAGCAGAACTGGAGGGTCAGGGAACAATGAAAAACTGTTTTTT
CASRTGGSGNNEKLFF
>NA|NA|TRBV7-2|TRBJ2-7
TGTGCCAGCAGTCGGGACGCCAGCTCCTACGAGCAGTACTTC
CASSRDASSYEQYF
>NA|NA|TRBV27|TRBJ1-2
TGTGCCAGCAGGGCAAGGGGGGCAGGTGGCTACACCTTC
CASRARGAGGYTF
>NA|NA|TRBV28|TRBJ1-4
TGTGCCAGCAGGTTTCAGGGGCCGGCAGAAAAACTGTTTTTT
CASRFQGPAEKLFF
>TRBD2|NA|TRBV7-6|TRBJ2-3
TGTGCCAGCAGCTTAGTAGCGGGAGGGCCTGATACGCAGTATTTT
CASSLVAGGPDTQYF
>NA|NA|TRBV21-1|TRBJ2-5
TGTGCCAGCCAGTCCTGCCAAGAGACCCAGTACTTC
CASQSCQETQYF
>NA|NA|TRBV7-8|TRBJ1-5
TGTGCCAGCAGCTCAGACCCCTACAATCAGCCCCAGCATTTT
CASSSDPYNQPQHF
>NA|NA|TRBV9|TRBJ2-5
TGTGCCAGCAGCGGACGGGCAGGGACCCAGTACTTC
CASSGRAGTQYF
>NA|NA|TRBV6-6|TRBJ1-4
TGTGCCAGCAGTCTTGACCCTCGGTACGAAAAACTGTTTTTT
CASSLDPRYEKLFF
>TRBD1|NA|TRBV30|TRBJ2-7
TGTGCCTGGGACCGGGACAGGATCTCCTACGAGCAGTACTTC
CAWDRDRISYEQYF
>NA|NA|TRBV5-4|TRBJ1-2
TGTGCCAGCAGCCCTGATGGGCAGGATCTCTATGGCTACACCTTC
CASSPDGQDLYGYTF
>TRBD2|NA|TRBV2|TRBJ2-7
TGTGCCAGCACCTCACTAGCGGGGGTCTCCTACGAGCAGTACTTC
CASTSLAGVSYEQYF
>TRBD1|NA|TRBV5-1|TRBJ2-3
TGCGCCAGTTGGGACAGGGCCGGTACGCAGTATTTT
CASWDRAGTQYF
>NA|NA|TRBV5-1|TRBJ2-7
TGCGCCAGCAGCTTGAATGGGCAGGGTCAGAGCACTCCCTACGAGCAGTACTTC
CASSLNGQGQSTPYEQYF
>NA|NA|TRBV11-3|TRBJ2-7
TGTGCCAGCAGCTTAGTCCCCAGGGGAATGGGCTACGAGCAGTACTTC
CASSLVPRGMGYEQYF
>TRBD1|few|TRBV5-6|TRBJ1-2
TGTGCCAGCAGCTTGGACCTTTGGGACAGTGAAATAAGAGGCTACACCTTC
CASSLDLWDSEIRGYTF
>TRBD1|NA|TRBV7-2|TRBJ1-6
TGTGCCAGCACTCCCCGGACAGGGAAAACCTCCTATAATTCACCCCTCCACTTT
CASTPRTGKTSYNSPLHF
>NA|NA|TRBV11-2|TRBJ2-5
TGTGCCAGCAGCTTAGCGAGGGGGCAAGAGACCCAGTACTTC
CASSLARGQETQYF
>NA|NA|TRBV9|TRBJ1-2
TGTGCCAGCAGCCCCCCCGGTTCTCTCATCGGCTACACCTTC
CASSPPGSLIGYTF